The 24 T cell receptor beta chains below were found in one sample sequenced in a study of blood T cell repertoires in COVID-19. Only in-frame clones appear in the TCRdb table, and some are missing; sequencing was by immunoSEQ multiplex PCR. The data contain about 97,000 clones, approximately 87% of them singletons. The material sequenced was peripheral blood. The receptors shown here come from a human donor in a cohort sampled during active COVID-19.

This clone was detected a few times. The chain joins TRBV27 to TRBJ1-1; TRBD1 aligns across 7 bases. V trimming: 0 bases; J trimming: 4 bases; junction bases outside the gene matches: 8. Germline V gene lookup returns CDR1 MNHEY and CDR2 SMNVEV (reference sequence). The CDR3 contains 16 residues. CDR3 protein: CASSLSVSGGFTEAFF. The DNA of the CDR3 is TGTGCCAGCAGTTTATCGGTGTCAGGGGGATTCACTGAAGCTTTCTTT.

This chain links TRBV18 with TRBJ2-2; 7 nucleotides match TRBD2. CDR3 length: 16 amino acids. V shed 4 bases and J 4 bases; nucleotides not matched to a gene: 9. Germline CDR1 KGHSH, CDR2 LQKENI. The CDR3 region is CASSRGGSDFTGELFF. Here the CDR3 DNA reads TGTGCCAGCTCACGGGGCGGGAGTGATTTCACCGGGGAGCTGTTTTTT. Full variable domain (missing parts from reference TRBV18 and TRBJ2-2): NAGVMQNPRHLVRRRGQEARLRCSPMKGHSHVYWYRQLPEEGLKFMVYLQKENIIDESGMPKERFSAEFPKEGPSILRIQQVVRGDSAAYFCASSRGGSDFTGELFFGEGSRLTVL.

The chain is built from TRBV6-5 and TRBJ2-1; D unclear. This CDR3 comprises 13 residues. Trimming shortened V by 7 bases and J by 2 bases, and 9 bases separated the two germline ends. CDR1 is MNHEY and CDR2 is SVGAGI in the germline V gene. The DNA of the CDR3 is TGTGCCAGCACGGTCCGTACCTACAATGAGCAGTTCTTC. It specifies CASTVRTYNEQFF.

The chain carries TRBV6-5 and TRBJ2-7; D not certain. Trimming removed 0 bases from V and 3 bases from J, with 12 bases in between. The germline gives CDR1 MNHEY, CDR2 SVGAGI. This CDR3 contains 15 residues. CDR3 amino acids: CASSYSKLLIYEQYF. The CDR3 bases are TGTGCCAGCAGTTACTCGAAACTGCTGATCTACGAGCAGTACTTC.

The rearrangement joins TRBV6-6 to TRBJ1-1; D not resolved. The CDR3 is 12 amino acids. Germline CDR1 reads MNHNY; CDR2 reads SVGAGI (reference sequence). Trimming shortened V by 5 bases and J by 3 bases, and 7 bases separated the two germline ends. The CDR3 DNA is TGTGCCAGCAGTCCCCAGGACACTGAAGCTTTCTTT. This encodes CASSPQDTEAFF.

The gene calls are TRBV5-1 and TRBJ2-7, with 8 bases lining up with TRBD2. The CDR3 covers 14 residues. Trimming at V came to 2 bases and at J to 1 base, leaving 2 bases not matched to a gene. The V gene's germline CDR1 is SGHRS and CDR2 YFSETQ. This CDR3 is CASSFSSGSYEQYF. The CDR3 DNA follows: TGCGCCAGCAGCTTTTCTAGCGGGTCCTACGAGCAGTACTTC.

CDR3 residues: CASSLLMTDTNYGYTF. Here the CDR3 DNA reads TGTGCCAGCAGCCTTCTTATGACAGACACTAACTATGGCTACACCTTC. This chain uses TRBV3-1 (or the pseudogene TRBV3-2) with TRBJ1-2; D might be TRBD1 (5 bases). Trimming shortened V by 4 bases and J by 0 bases, and 15 bases separated the two germline ends. This CDR3 has 16 residues. Per germline, CDR1 LGHDT and CDR2 YNNKEL (reference sequence).

This chain connects TRBV2 to TRBJ1-2, with D unresolved. The CDR3 has 13 amino acids. Germline CDR1 is SNHLY and CDR2 is FYNNEI. With 4 bases removed from V and 6 bases from J, the gap between germline ends came to 12 bases. CDR3 coding DNA: TGTGCCAGCAGTGTAACCGGAGGTCATGGCTACACCTTC. Translating it yields CASSVTGGHGYTF.

As concerns this clone: One junction end does not reproduce the germline sequence, and a read error may be involved. This chain uses TRBV29-1 with TRBJ2-7, with TRBD1 matching 12 bases. The CDR3 runs to 17 residues. Germline lookup yields CDR1 SQVTM and CDR2 ANQGSEA. CDR3 in amino acids: CSVDGGRGTGGSNEQYF. CDR3 DNA sequence: TGCAGCGTTGATGGGGGTCGCGGGACAGGGGGCTCCAACGAGCAGTACTTC.

Note on this clone: At one end the junction does not follow the germline gene, possibly because of a read error. V is TRBV7-6 and J is TRBJ2-2; TRBD2 aligns across 10 bases. CDR3 size: 19 residues. From germline, CDR1 is SGHVS and CDR2 FNYEAQ. In nucleotides, the CDR3 is TGTGCCATCAGCTTAGGAGATCAGGCAGCGGGGGGGCTCACCGGGGAGCTGTTTTTT. Protein: CAISLGDQAAGGLTGELFF.

This sequence joins TRBV3-1 (or the pseudogene TRBV3-2) and TRBJ1-2; 8 bases are shared with TRBD1. The CDR3 is 13 residues long. V was clipped by 4 bases and J by 6 bases; unmatched bases: 4. Germline-derived CDR1 and CDR2 are LGHDT and YNNKEL (reference sequence). CDR3 in amino acids: CASSRGQGDGYTF. The CDR3 region has the DNA TGTGCCAGCAGCCGAGGACAGGGAGATGGCTACACCTTC.

The chain is built from TRBV27 and TRBJ2-3; TRBD2 matches 11 bases. V lost 5 bases to trimming and J lost 4 bases; unmatched junction nucleotides: 14. The CDR3 loop spans 18 amino acids. Germline lookup yields CDR1 MNHEY and CDR2 SMNVEV (reference sequence). This CDR3 reads CASSPTSGSLLLPDTQYF. For the CDR3, the DNA is TGTGCCAGCAGTCCAACTAGCGGGAGTCTCCTCCTCCCAGATACGCAGTATTTT.

The V and J genes are TRBV29-1 and TRBJ2-7; unclear D gene. Trimming removed 6 bases from V and 3 bases from J, with 18 bases in between. This CDR3 has 14 residues. Germline values: CDR1 SQVTM, CDR2 ANQGSEA. The CDR3 reads CSVESTDPVYEQYF. The CDR3 region has the DNA TGCAGCGTAGAATCCACAGACCCAGTCTACGAGCAGTACTTC.

Only one count was recorded for this clone. The V call is TRBV4-1, the J call TRBJ1-1; D is possibly TRBD1 (5 bases). The CDR3 covers 14 residues. CDR1 and CDR2 from the germline V gene are MGHRA and YSYEKL. V was clipped by 1 base and J by 11 bases, with 17 bases between them. The CDR3 reads CASSQGTSRGSAFF. CDR3 nucleotides: TGCGCCAGCAGCCAAGGGACATCGCGGGGGTCGGCTTTCTTT.

The chain's CDR3 is CASSPAGIHVLYGYTF. The CDR3 DNA sequence: TGTGCCAGCAGCCCCGCCGGGATACACGTCCTCTATGGCTACACCTTC. The chain uses TRBV7-9 and TRBJ1-2, with no clear D. Germline CDR1 SEHNR, CDR2 FQNEAQ (reference sequence). V lost 5 bases, J lost 4 bases, and 20 bases lay in between. The CDR3 contains 16 residues.

V and J are TRBV15 and TRBJ2-3; D perhaps matches TRBD2 (6 bases). Germline CDR1 reads LNHNV; CDR2 reads YYDKDF (reference sequence). This CDR3 comprises 16 residues. V was trimmed by 0 bases and J by 3 bases, leaving 13 bases between them. The chain's CDR3 is CATSRDRASETDTQYF. The CDR3 nucleotides read TGTGCCACCAGCAGAGATCGGGCTAGCGAGACAGATACGCAGTATTTT.

The chain is built from TRBV20-1 and TRBJ1-1; the match to TRBD1 covers 7 bases. The V gene end was trimmed by 3 bases and the J gene end by 8 bases; junction bases not matched to a gene: 15. Germline V gene data show CDR1 as DFQATT and CDR2 as SNEGSKA (reference sequence). This CDR3 contains 15 residues. The CDR3 here is CSASSTGALGGEAFF. The CDR3, as DNA: TGCAGTGCTAGTTCTACAGGGGCCCTCGGAGGAGAAGCTTTCTTT.

This clone was detected once. Compared with germline, one end of the junction differs, possibly owing to a read error. The rearrangement uses TRBV5-1 and TRBJ2-1; 9 bases map to TRBD2. The CDR3 is 15 amino acids. Germline V lookup: CDR1 SGHRS, CDR2 YFSETQ. The CDR3 nucleotides are TGCGCCCGCAGCTTGGCAGGCGGGGGGGCAGATGAGCAGTTCTTC. It translates to CARSLAGGGADEQFF.

The V and J genes are TRBV7-2 and TRBJ2-3; no clear D gene. The CDR3 has 12 amino acids. CDR1 and CDR2 from the germline V gene are SGHTA and FQGNSA. V shed 3 bases and J shed 4 bases, with 5 bases lying between them. The CDR3 bases are TGTGCCAGCAGCTTCCTATCAGATACGCAGTATTTT. Its protein product is CASSFLSDTQYF.

V gene TRBV5-1 combines with J gene TRBJ1-1, with D unclear. Germline-derived CDR1 and CDR2 are SGHRS and YFSETQ. CDR3 size: 13 residues. Trimming pared 1 base from V and 4 bases from J, leaving 8 bases between. The CDR3 here is CASSLRRGTEAFF. In DNA, the CDR3 is TGCGCCAGCAGCTTGCGCCGAGGCACTGAAGCTTTCTTT.

A single count supports this clone. The chain recombines TRBV15 with TRBJ2-1, with 9 bases that match TRBD2. Germline CDR1 and CDR2: LNHNV and YYDKDF (reference sequence). The CDR3 is made up of 15 amino acids. V lost 0 bases to trimming and J lost 10 bases; unmatched junction nucleotides: 7. The CDR3 DNA reads TGTGCCACCAGCAGAGATAAGTATAGCGGGAGAGAGCAGTTCTTC. This gives the protein CATSRDKYSGREQFF.

This clone was detected once. This chain joins TRBV11-3 and TRBJ2-7; 9 nucleotides line up with TRBD2. After removal of 5 bases from V and 3 bases from J, the junction contained 11 bases not matched to a gene. CDR1 and CDR2 from the germline V gene are SGHNT and YENEEA. CDR3 length: 16 amino acids. In DNA, the CDR3 is TGTGCCAGCAGCCCCAGCCAGCGGGAGGTGGTCTACGAGCAGTACTTC. Translated, it gives CASSPSQREVVYEQYF.

The V gene is TRBV9, the J gene TRBJ2-1, with a possible D match to TRBD2 (6 bases). Between the trimmed V and J ends, which lost 0 bases and 0 bases, there was a span of 19 bases. CDR1 and CDR2 from the germline V gene are SGDLS and YYNGEE. The CDR3 contains 19 residues. CDR3 loop: CASSVGGSGYEGSYNEQFF. The CDR3 bases are TGTGCCAGCAGCGTAGGTGGTAGCGGCTACGAAGGCTCCTACAATGAGCAGTTCTTC.

This chain uses TRBV6-2 or TRBV6-3 with TRBJ2-1; TRBD1 might be the D (5 bases). The CDR3 totals 13 residues. Germline CDR1 MNHEY, CDR2 SVGEGT. Between the trimmed V and J ends, which lost 0 bases and 12 bases, there was a span of 12 bases. CDR3 loop: CASSYSTRAGQFF. The DNA for the CDR3 is TGTGCCAGCAGTTACTCGACCAGGGCAGGGCAGTTCTTC.